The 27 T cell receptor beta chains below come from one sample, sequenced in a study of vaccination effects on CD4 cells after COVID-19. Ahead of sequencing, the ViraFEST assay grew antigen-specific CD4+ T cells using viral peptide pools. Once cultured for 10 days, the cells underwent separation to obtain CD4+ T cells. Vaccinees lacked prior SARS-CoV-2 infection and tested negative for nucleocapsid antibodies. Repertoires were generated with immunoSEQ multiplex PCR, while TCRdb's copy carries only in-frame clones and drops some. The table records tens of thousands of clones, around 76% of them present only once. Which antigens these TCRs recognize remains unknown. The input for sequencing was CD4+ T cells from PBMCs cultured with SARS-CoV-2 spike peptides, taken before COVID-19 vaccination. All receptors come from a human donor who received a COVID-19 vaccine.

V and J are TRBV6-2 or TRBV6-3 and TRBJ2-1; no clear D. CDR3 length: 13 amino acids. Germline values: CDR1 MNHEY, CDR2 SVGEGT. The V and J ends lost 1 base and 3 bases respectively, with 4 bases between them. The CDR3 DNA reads TGTGCCAGCAGTTACTGGGGCTACAATGAGCAGTTCTTC. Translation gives CASSYWGYNEQFF.

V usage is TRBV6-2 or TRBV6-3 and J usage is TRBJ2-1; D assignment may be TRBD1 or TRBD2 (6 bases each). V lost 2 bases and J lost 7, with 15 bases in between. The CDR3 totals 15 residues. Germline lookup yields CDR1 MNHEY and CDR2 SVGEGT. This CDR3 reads CASSYGRGVLNEQFF. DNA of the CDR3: TGTGCCAGCAGTTACGGAAGGGGGGTCTTGAATGAGCAGTTCTTC.

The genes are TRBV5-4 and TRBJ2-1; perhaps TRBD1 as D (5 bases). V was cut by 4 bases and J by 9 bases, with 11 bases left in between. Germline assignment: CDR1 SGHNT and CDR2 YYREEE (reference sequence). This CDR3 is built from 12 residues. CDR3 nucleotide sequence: TGTGCCAGCAGCCGAGACAGACTTGAGCAGTTCTTC. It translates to CASSRDRLEQFF. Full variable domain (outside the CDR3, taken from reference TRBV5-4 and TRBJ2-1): ETGVTQSPTHLIKTRGQQVTLRCSSQSGHNTVSWYQQALGQGPQFIFQYYREEENGRGNFPPRFSGLQFPNYSSELNVNALELDDSALYLCASSRDRLEQFFGPGTRLTVL.

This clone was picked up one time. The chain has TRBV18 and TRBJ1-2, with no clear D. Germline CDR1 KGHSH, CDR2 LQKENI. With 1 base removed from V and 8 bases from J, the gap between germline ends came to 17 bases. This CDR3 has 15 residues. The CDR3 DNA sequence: TGTGCCAGCTCACCACTTCCCGATAAAACGGGGGGCTACACCTTC. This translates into CASSPLPDKTGGYTF.

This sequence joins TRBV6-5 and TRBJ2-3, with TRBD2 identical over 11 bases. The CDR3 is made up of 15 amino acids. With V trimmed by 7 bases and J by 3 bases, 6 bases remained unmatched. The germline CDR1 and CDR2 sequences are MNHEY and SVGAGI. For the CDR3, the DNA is TGTGCCAGCACCCGCCGACTAGCGGGGACAGATACGCAGTATTTT. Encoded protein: CASTRRLAGTDTQYF.

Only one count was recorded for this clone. The CDR3 coding sequence is TGTGCCAGCAGCCCTCAGGCGGGGCTCTATGGCTACACCTTC. It encodes CASSPQAGLYGYTF. The rearrangement uses TRBV14 and TRBJ1-2, with D perhaps matching TRBD1 (5 bases). Germline V gene lookup returns CDR1 SGHDN and CDR2 FVKESK. Deletions cut 4 bases from V and 4 bases from J, with 13 bases between. CDR3 size: 14 residues.

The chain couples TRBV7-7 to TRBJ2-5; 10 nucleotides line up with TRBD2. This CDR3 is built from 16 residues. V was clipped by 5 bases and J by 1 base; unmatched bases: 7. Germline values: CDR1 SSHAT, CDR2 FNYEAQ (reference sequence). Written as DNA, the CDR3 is TGTGCCAGCAGCCCATTAGCGGGGGGAATCCAAGAGACCCAGTACTTC. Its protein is CASSPLAGGIQETQYF. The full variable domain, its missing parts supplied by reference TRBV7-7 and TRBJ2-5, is GAGVSQSPRYKVTKRGQDVTLRCDPISSHATLYWYQQALGQGPEFLTYFNYEAQPDKSGLPSDRFSAERPEGSISTLTIQRTEQRDSAMYRCASSPLAGGIQETQYFGPGTRLLVL.

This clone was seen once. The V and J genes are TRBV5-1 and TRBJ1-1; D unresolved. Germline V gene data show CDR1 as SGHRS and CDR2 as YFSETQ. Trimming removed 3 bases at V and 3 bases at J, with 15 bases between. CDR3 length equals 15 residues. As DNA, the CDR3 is TGCGCCAGCAGCTGGCCCGGGAGCCGGGACACTGAAGCTTTCTTT. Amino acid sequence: CASSWPGSRDTEAFF.

The CDR3 nucleotides read TGTGCCAGCAGTTACGCCGGGACAGGGTACACCGGGGAGCTGTTTTTT. Protein product: CASSYAGTGYTGELFF. This chain joins TRBV6-2 or TRBV6-3 and TRBJ2-2; TRBD1 aligns across 9 bases. In germline, CDR1 is MNHEY, CDR2 SVGEGT. V lost 2 bases to trimming and J lost 3 bases; unmatched junction nucleotides: 4. The CDR3 consists of 16 residues.

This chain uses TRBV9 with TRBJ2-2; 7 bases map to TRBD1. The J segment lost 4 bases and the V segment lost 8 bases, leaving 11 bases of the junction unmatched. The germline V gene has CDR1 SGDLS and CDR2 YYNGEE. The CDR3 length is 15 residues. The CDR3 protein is CASRRATGSTGELFF. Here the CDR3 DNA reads TGTGCCAGTCGCCGAGCGACAGGGAGCACCGGGGAGCTGTTTTTT.

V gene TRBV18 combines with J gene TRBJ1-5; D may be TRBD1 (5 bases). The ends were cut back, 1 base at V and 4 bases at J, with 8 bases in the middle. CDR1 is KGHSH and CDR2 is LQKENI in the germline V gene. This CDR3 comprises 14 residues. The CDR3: CASSPQGPNQPQHF. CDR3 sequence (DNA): TGTGCCAGCTCACCACAGGGGCCAAATCAGCCCCAGCATTTT.

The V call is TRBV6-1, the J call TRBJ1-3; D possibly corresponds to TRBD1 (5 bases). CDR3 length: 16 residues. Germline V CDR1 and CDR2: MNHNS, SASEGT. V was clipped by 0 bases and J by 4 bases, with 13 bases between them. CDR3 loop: CASSEALQARGNTIYF. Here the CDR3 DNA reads TGTGCCAGCAGTGAAGCCCTACAGGCCCGGGGAAACACCATATATTTT.

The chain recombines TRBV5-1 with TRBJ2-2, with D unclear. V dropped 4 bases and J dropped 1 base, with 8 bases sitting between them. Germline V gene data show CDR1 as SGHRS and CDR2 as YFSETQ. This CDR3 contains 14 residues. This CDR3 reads CASSPWGNTGELFF. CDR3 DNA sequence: TGCGCCAGCAGCCCCTGGGGGAACACCGGGGAGCTGTTTTTT.

The CDR3: CASSPAPGDASYNEQFF. The DNA for the CDR3 is TGCGCCAGCAGTCCTGCGCCCGGGGATGCGTCCTACAATGAGCAGTTCTTC. The chain recombines TRBV10-1 with TRBJ2-1; weak D call: TRBD2 (5 bases). Trimming left V 5 bases short and J 1 base short, with 18 bases between. The length of the CDR3 is 17 residues. Germline CDR1 reads WNHNN; CDR2 reads SYGVQD (reference sequence).

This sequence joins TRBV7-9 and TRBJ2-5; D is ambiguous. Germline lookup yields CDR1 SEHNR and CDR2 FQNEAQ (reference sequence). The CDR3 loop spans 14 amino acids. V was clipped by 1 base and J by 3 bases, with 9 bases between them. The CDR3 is CASSLVWQEETQYF. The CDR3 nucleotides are TGTGCCAGCAGCTTAGTCTGGCAGGAAGAGACCCAGTACTTC. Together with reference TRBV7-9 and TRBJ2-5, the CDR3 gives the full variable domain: DTGVSQNPRHKITKRGQNVTFRCDPISEHNRLYWYRQTLGQGPEFLTYFQNEAQLEKSRLLSDRFSAERPKGSFSTLEIQRTEQGDSAMYLCASSLVWQEETQYFGPGTRLLVL.

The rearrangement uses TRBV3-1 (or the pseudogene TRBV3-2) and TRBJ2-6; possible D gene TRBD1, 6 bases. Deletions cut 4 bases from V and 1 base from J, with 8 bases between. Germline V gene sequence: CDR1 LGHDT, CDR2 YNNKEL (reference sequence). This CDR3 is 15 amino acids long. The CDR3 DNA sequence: TGTGCCAGCAGCCGAGACAGGTCTGGGGCCAACGTCCTGACTTTC. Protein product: CASSRDRSGANVLTF.

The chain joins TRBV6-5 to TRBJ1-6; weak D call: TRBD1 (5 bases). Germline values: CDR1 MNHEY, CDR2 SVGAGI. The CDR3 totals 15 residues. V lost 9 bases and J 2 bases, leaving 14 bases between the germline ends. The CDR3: CASSRESPYNSPLHF. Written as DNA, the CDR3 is TGTGCCAGTTCCAGGGAGTCCCCCTATAATTCACCCCTCCACTTT.

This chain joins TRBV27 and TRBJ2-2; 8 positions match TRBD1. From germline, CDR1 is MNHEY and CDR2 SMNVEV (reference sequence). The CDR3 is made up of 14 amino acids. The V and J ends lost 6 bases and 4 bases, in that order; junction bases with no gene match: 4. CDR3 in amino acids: CASRRDRSTGELFF. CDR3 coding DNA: TGTGCCAGCAGGAGGGACAGGAGCACCGGGGAGCTGTTTTTT.

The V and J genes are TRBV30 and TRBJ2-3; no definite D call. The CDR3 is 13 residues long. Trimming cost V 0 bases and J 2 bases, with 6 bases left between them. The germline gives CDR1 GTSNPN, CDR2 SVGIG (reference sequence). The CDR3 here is CAWSVGFTDTQYF. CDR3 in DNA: TGTGCCTGGAGTGTGGGTTTCACAGATACGCAGTATTTT.

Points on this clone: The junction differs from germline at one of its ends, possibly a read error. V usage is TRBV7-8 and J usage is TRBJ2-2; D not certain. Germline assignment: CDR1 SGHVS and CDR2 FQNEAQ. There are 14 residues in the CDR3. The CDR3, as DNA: TGTGCCGCCCAGGTCCGGTCGAAAACCGGGGAGCTGTTTTTT. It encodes CAAQVRSKTGELFF. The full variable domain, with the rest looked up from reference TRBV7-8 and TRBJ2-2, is GAGVSQSPRYKVAKRGQDVALRCDPISGHVSLFWYQQALGQGPEFLTYFQNEAQLDKSGLPSDRFFAERPEGSVSTLKIQRTQQEDSAVYLCAAQVRSKTGELFFGEGSRLTVL.

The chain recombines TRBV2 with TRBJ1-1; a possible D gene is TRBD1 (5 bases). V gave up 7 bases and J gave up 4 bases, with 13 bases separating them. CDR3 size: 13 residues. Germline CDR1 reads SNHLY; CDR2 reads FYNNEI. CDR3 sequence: CASNPQGGTEAFF. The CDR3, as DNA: TGTGCCAGCAATCCGCAGGGTGGCACTGAAGCTTTCTTT.

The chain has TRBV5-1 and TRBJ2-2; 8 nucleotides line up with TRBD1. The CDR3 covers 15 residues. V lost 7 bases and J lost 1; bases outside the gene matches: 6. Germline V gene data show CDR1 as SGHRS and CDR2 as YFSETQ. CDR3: CASSAGTGNTGELFF. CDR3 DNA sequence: TGCGCCAGCTCCGCCGGGACAGGGAACACCGGGGAGCTGTTTTTT.

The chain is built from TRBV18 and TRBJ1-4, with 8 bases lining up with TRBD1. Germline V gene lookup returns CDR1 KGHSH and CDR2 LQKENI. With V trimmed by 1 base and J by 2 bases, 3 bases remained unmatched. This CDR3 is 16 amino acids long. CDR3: CASSPRQGATNEKLFF. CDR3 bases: TGTGCCAGCTCACCACGGCAGGGGGCGACTAATGAAAAACTGTTTTTT.

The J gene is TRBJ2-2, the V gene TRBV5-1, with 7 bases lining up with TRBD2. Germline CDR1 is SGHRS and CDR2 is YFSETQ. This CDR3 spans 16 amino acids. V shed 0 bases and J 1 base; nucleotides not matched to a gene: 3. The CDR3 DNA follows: TGCGCCAGCAGCTTGGCCCTAGCGGAGAACACCGGGGAGCTGTTTTTT. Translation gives CASSLALAENTGELFF.

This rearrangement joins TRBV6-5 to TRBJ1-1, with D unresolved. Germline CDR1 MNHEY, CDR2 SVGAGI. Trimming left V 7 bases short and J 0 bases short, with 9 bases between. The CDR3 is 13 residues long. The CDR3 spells CASIGEVNTEAFF. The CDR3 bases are TGTGCCAGCATTGGAGAGGTGAACACTGAAGCTTTCTTT.

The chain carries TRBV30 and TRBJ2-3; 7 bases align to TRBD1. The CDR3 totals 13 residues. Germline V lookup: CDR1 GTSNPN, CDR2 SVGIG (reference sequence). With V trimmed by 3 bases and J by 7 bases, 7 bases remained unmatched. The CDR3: CAWSPGQWNTQYF. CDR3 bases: TGTGCCTGGAGCCCGGGACAGTGGAATACGCAGTATTTT.

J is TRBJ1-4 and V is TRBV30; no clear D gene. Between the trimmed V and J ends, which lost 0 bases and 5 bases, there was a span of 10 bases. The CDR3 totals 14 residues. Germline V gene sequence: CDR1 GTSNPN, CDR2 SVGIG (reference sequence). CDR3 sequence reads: CAWSVFGRNEKLFF. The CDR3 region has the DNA TGTGCCTGGAGTGTATTTGGGCGGAATGAAAAACTGTTTTTT.